This T cell receptor (beta chain) appears in the sequencing data of a study of blood T cell repertoires in COVID-19. Study as a whole: Sample material is recorded as cDNA or gDNA derived from T cells, B-cell-depleted T cells, or PBMCs.

This CDR3 region has 15 residues. J was trimmed by 2 bases and V by 7 bases; bases with no gene match: 12. CDR1 is SGHRS, CDR2 YFSETQ, per germline. Authors' analysis steps: Reference gene primer amplification gave estimated nucleated cell counts. Profiled with immunoSEQ multiplex PCR; TCRdb holds only in-frame clones, not every one. For V, J and clone size, that table is used; D and trimming come from the DNA. The data contain roughly 67,000 clones, 70% to 90% of them singletons. This chain links TRBV5-1 with TRBJ2-7; 7 nucleotides agree with TRBD1. The sample consisted of peripheral blood. The source of this sequence is a man aged 45-60 years with acute or convalescent COVID-19. CDR3 sequence reads: CASLRPGQPPYEQYF. CDR3 DNA sequence: TGCGCCAGCCTCCGACCGGGACAGCCACCCTACGAGCAGTACTTC.